Below are 17 T cell receptor beta chains sequenced from a single sample in a study of beta chain features in type 1 diabetes. The investigators reverse transcribed all of the isolated RNA, so they sequenced expressed TCRB transcripts. Clones were read by immunoSEQ multiplex PCR, and TCRdb kept only the in-frame ones, dropping some. Of roughly 380,000 clones listed, 15% to 20% were seen once; the top ten hold 0.044%. Sequencing was carried out using naive CD4+ T cells from blood. Receptors were obtained from a woman younger than 35 in good health.

To note about this clone: This specimen includes other DNA sequences encoding the same CDR3. The chain has TRBV7-2 and TRBJ2-7, with 7 bases that match TRBD1. Germline CDR1 and CDR2: SGHTA and FQGNSA. The V and J ends lost 1 base and 0 bases, in that order; junction bases with no gene match: 0. This CDR3 comprises 14 residues. The CDR3 DNA follows: TGTGCCAGCAGCTTAGGGGACAGCTCCTACGAGCAGTACTTC. Translated, it gives CASSLGDSSYEQYF.

This chain connects TRBV5-1 to TRBJ2-6; D is perhaps TRBD2 (5 bases). Germline assignment: CDR1 SGHRS and CDR2 YFSETQ. The ends were cut back, 0 bases at V and 1 base at J, with 8 bases in the middle. The CDR3 spans 16 residues. CDR3 DNA: TGCGCCAGCAGCTTGGATGAGGGATCTGGGGCCAACGTCCTGACTTTC. It is translated as CASSLDEGSGANVLTF. Drawing the rest from reference TRBV5-1 and TRBJ2-6, the complete variable domain is KAGVTQTPRYLIKTRGQQVTLSCSPISGHRSVSWYQQTPGQGLQFLFEYFSETQRNKGNFPGRFSGRQFSNSRSEMNVSTLELGDSALYLCASSLDEGSGANVLTFGAGSRLTVL.

The table lists this clone with a few counts. The chain has TRBV18 and TRBJ1-2, with D maybe TRBD1 (5 bases). Germline V gene sequence: CDR1 KGHSH, CDR2 LQKENI. Trimming shortened V by 3 bases and J by 7 bases, and 15 bases separated the two germline ends. The CDR3 spans 14 residues. The CDR3 sequence: CASSPENGGVGYTF. The CDR3 nucleotides read TGTGCCAGCTCACCGGAGAATGGGGGGGTTGGCTACACCTTC.

This clone was seen only a few times. The chain uses TRBV5-1 and TRBJ1-5; 9 nucleotides align to TRBD1. The germline V gene has CDR1 SGHRS and CDR2 YFSETQ. The CDR3 totals 16 residues. V lost 0 bases to trimming and J lost 4 bases; unmatched junction nucleotides: 5. In DNA, the CDR3 is TGCGCCAGCAGCTTGGCGGGACAGGGAAGTAATCAGCCCCAGCATTTT. Its protein is CASSLAGQGSNQPQHF.

V gene TRBV5-4 combines with J gene TRBJ1-3; 7 positions match TRBD1. Unmatched junction bases numbered 9, after V lost 4 bases and J lost 2 bases. There are 16 residues in the CDR3. Germline V CDR1 and CDR2: SGHNT, YYREEE (reference sequence). DNA for the CDR3: TGTGCCAGCAGCATAGACAGGGTTGGCGCTGGAAACACCATATATTTT. It specifies CASSIDRVGAGNTIYF.

This clone has only a few counts. The V and J genes are TRBV7-2 and TRBJ2-1; TRBD2 is a possible D gene (7 bases). Trimming took 5 bases from V and 8 from J, leaving 25 bases between them. CDR3 length: 17 amino acids. Germline-derived CDR1 and CDR2 are SGHTA and FQGNSA. CDR3 residues: CASSPSPFWGGRDEQFF. DNA of the CDR3: TGTGCCAGCAGCCCGTCCCCTTTTTGGGGGGGCCGCGATGAGCAGTTCTTC.

The chain is built from TRBV10-3 and TRBJ1-3; D is ambiguous. The germline V gene has CDR1 ENHRY and CDR2 SYGVKD. The CDR3 sequence is 13 residues long. Trimming left V 6 bases short and J 0 bases short, with 6 bases between. CDR3 sequence: CAIRGLSGNTIYF. The CDR3 nucleotides are TGTGCCATCAGGGGCCTCTCTGGAAACACCATATATTTT.

V gene TRBV7-3 combines with J gene TRBJ2-2, with D maybe TRBD1 (5 bases). The CDR3 sequence is 15 residues long. The germline V gene has CDR1 SGHTA and CDR2 FQGTGA. With 3 bases removed from V and 3 bases from J, the gap between germline ends came to 11 bases. CDR3 in DNA: TGTGCCAGCAGCTTCGGTGGGGCGCACACCGGGGAGCTGTTTTTT. It yields the protein CASSFGGAHTGELFF.

In this sample, this clone turned up a few times. This chain joins TRBV6-5 and TRBJ2-5; D gene ambiguous. Germline CDR1 reads MNHEY; CDR2 reads SVGAGI. CDR3 length: 13 amino acids. V gave up 0 bases and J gave up 5 bases, with 7 bases separating them. CDR3 nucleotides: TGTGCCAGCAGTTACTCGATCCAGGAGACCCAGTACTTC. Its protein product is CASSYSIQETQYF.

The gene calls are TRBV5-1 and TRBJ2-7, with 10 positions matching TRBD2. The CDR3 has 16 amino acids. V shed 3 bases, J shed 2 bases, and the junction held 8 bases outside the gene matches. Germline CDR1 is SGHRS and CDR2 is YFSETQ. This CDR3 reads CASSSTGLAVTYEQYF. In DNA form, the CDR3 reads TGCGCCAGCAGCTCTACAGGACTAGCGGTAACCTACGAGCAGTACTTC. The full variable domain, in which reference TRBV5-1 and TRBJ2-7 provide the parts outside the CDR3, is KAGVTQTPRYLIKTRGQQVTLSCSPISGHRSVSWYQQTPGQGLQFLFEYFSETQRNKGNFPGRFSGRQFSNSRSEMNVSTLELGDSALYLCASSSTGLAVTYEQYFGPGTRLTVT.

The CDR3 nucleotides read TGCAGCGCCCGACAGGATTTAAACTACGAGCAGTACTTC. Translation gives CSARQDLNYEQYF. V gene TRBV29-1 combines with J gene TRBJ2-7; TRBD1 is a possible D gene (6 bases). The CDR3 sequence is 13 residues long. Germline V gene data show CDR1 as SQVTM and CDR2 as ANQGSEA. Between the trimmed V and J ends, which lost 7 bases and 3 bases, there was a span of 16 bases.

This chain links TRBV19 with TRBJ2-3, with TRBD2 as a possible D gene (6 bases). V lost 6 bases and J lost 3, with 10 bases in between. Germline CDR1 LNHDA, CDR2 SQIVND (reference sequence). The CDR3 runs to 13 residues. CDR3 sequence reads: CASRGGTTDTQYF. In DNA form, the CDR3 reads TGTGCCAGTAGAGGAGGGACGACAGATACGCAGTATTTT.

This rearrangement joins TRBV7-9 to TRBJ2-7, with 9 positions matching TRBD1. The CDR3 consists of 14 residues. Trimming removed 4 bases from V and 1 base from J; junction bases left unmatched: 2. Germline V gene sequence: CDR1 SEHNR, CDR2 FQNEAQ (reference sequence). The CDR3 loop reads CASSYGTGSYEQYF. Here the CDR3 DNA reads TGTGCCAGCAGCTATGGGACAGGGTCCTACGAGCAGTACTTC.

This clone was seen a handful of times. The chain recombines TRBV27 with TRBJ2-5, with 8 bases fitting TRBD2. This CDR3 comprises 16 residues. Per the germline V gene, CDR1 is MNHEY and CDR2 is SMNVEV (reference sequence). V was pared by 2 bases and J by 0 bases, with 5 bases of the junction left unmatched. CDR3 protein: CASSLLRGANQETQYF. The CDR3 DNA follows: TGTGCCAGCAGTTTACTGCGGGGGGCCAACCAAGAGACCCAGTACTTC.

The rearrangement joins TRBV5-1 to TRBJ2-5; 8 nucleotides agree with TRBD2. CDR1 SGHRS and CDR2 YFSETQ come from the germline V gene. Unmatched junction bases numbered 9, after V lost 7 bases and J lost 1 base. The CDR3 extends over 15 amino acids. The CDR3 protein is CASLSQAGAQETQYF. The CDR3 DNA follows: TGCGCCAGCCTATCGCAAGCGGGGGCCCAAGAGACCCAGTACTTC.

As concerns this clone: Distinct nucleotide sequences in the sample also encode this CDR3. This chain uses TRBV30 with TRBJ1-5; D is unclear. The CDR3 is 12 amino acids. Germline V gives CDR1 GTSNPN, CDR2 SVGIG (reference sequence). The germline V and J ends were trimmed by 2 bases and 4 bases, with 6 bases remaining between them. Here the CDR3 DNA reads TGTGCCTGGAGTAGAGGGAATCAGCCCCAGCATTTT. As protein: CAWSRGNQPQHF.

This clone has just a few counts. The V call is TRBV30, the J call TRBJ2-5; D might be TRBD2 (7 bases). The CDR3 runs 13 residues. The V end was cut by 4 bases, the J end by 4 bases, with 13 bases between. Germline V gene sequence: CDR1 GTSNPN, CDR2 SVGIG (reference sequence). The CDR3 reads CAWTGGPRETQYF. CDR3 coding DNA: TGTGCCTGGACCGGGGGGCCGCGAGAGACCCAGTACTTC.